This T cell receptor (beta chain) was identified in a study of shared clonotypes between healthy human individuals (dated by TCRdb to the early 2020s). Study-wide context: A couple of women and a few men aged 18 to 49 years were included in the cohort. Each donor's leukapheresis produced roughly between roughly 0.9 and 8.9 billion PBMCs. To estimate repertoire size and how much clonotype sharing occurs between individuals, the study deeply sequenced the blood TCR repertoires of about five healthy adults. Per donor, three plates each were used for CD4 naive and CD4 memory, two for CD8 naive, and one for CD8 memory. Different laboratories and diverse techniques were used to prepare libraries and sequence TCR repertoires, to increase sequencing depth and limit assay-specific biases. Results and caveats for the whole study, not just this receptor: Naive subsets generally had larger estimated clonotype richness than memory subsets did. Only blood was sampled, and tissue TCR repertoires likely differ from those in blood. Because the study included only a small number of donors, the genetic and exposure-history diversity represented was limited. Rarefaction of sorted-subset datasets indicated incomplete sequencing despite the large sequencing depth. Compared with non-shared clonotypes, the clonotypes found in all four sorted-subset donors had higher generation probabilities. About 5% of naive CD4, 3.5% of naive CD8, roughly 2.4% of memory CD4, and about 0.4% of memory CD8 clonotypes were shared across a few donors. Based on pairwise subsampling, the degree of clonotype sharing among donors was expected to be affected by sequencing depth.

Donors were healthy HIV-negative adults with no recently reported acute infections or vaccinations. All donors were Caucasian adults living in Nashville, Tennessee, USA. CD4+ T cells were enriched by magnetic negative selection, after which naive cells were positively selected on CD45RA and the negative fraction was taken as the memory subset. After blood collection by leukapheresis, PBMCs were isolated using Ficoll-Histopaque density gradient centrifugation and then cryopreserved in the vapor phase of liquid nitrogen. Analytical flow cytometry was used to check the purity and quantity of every magnetically sorted T cell population. Genomic DNA was isolated from every sorted fraction and measured by UV absorbance on a Nanodrop 2000c. Notes on this clone: The target of this receptor is not known. No base quality values were provided; no much bigger clone lies one nucleotide off.

TCR CDR3 regions were amplified from genomic DNA by multiplex PCR using the deep immunoSEQ assay. Extracted genomic DNA from each cell subset was distributed evenly across all wells of several immunoSEQ 96-well plates, and each plate was treated as a replicate. Each replicate PCR for sorted subsets received around 200 ng genomic DNA, equal to 30,000 or so T cell genomes. Purified libraries were quantified with a Qubit 3.0 fluorometer, sized on a Bioanalyzer 2100, and re-quantified with the KAPA Library Quantification kit. Each immunoSEQ 96-well plate was sequenced on its own single-read 150-cycle Illumina NextSeq 550 flow cell. In the authors' own workflow: The immunoSEQ output contained only junctional sequences without quality scores, so filtering could not match that applied to full-length reads. Sequences were annotated with PyIR, a Python wrapper for IgBLAST v1.9, and V/J genes and CDR3 were assigned using IMGT germline references. Reads were filtered out if the reads had weak V/J assignments (E-value above 1e-6), no CDR3, stop codons, out-of-frame junctions, or ambiguous translated residues. A V3J clonotype was defined by an identical inferred V gene, J gene, and CDR3 amino acid sequence. The percentage overlap between two repertoires was calculated by dividing the number of shared unique clonotypes by the size of the smaller repertoire. Richness of each repertoire was evaluated using RTK rarefaction, the Chao1 estimator, and Recon v2.1 estimates of unobserved clonotypes. For all TCRbeta clonotypes obtained by the gDNA method from a few donors, generation probabilities were computed with OLGA. TCRdb retrieved this table from immuneACCESS and kept in-frame rearrangements only. Not all clones are present; in checked studies, unresolved V genes account for under half, and no reason is known for the remainder. Clonal size and the V and J genes are those of that table, whereas D and trimming came from the DNA. This sample holds 400,000 to 600,000 clones; about 96% were observed only once. The top ten clones comprise 0.05% to 0.07% of the sample.

Measured from the cysteine to the phenylalanine, the CDR3 is 13 residues long. Just CDR3 DNA is preserved here, 39 bases in frame from base 1. V is clipped by 5 bases and J by 2 bases, and the sequence between their germline boundaries is 10 bases long. The germline V gene encodes CDR1 MNHNY and CDR2 SVGAGI (reference sequence). Recombination joined TRBV6-6 with TRBJ2-7; TRBD1 might be the D gene, on 6 matching bases. This sequence was found in a woman aged 25 to 39 in good health. Sequencing was carried out using naive CD4+ T cells sorted from blood. Explained via the paper, the cell subset or site label denotes: CD45RA+ positively selected. The CDR3 region: CASSPGQTYEQYF. Read as DNA, the sequence is TGTGCCAGCAGTCCCGGACAGACCTACGAGCAGTACTTC.